This paragraph reports one TCR beta chain. Its target is unknown. Trimming cost V 1 base and J 6 bases; bases outside gene matches: 7. The CDR3 spans 15 residues. CDR1 SNHLY and CDR2 FYNNEI come from the germline V gene. Sequencing used immunoSEQ multiplex PCR; TCRdb keeps in-frame clones, though not all of them. The profile shows roughly 51,000 clones, 79% of them singletons. The time point here: pretreatment peripheral blood. The data were obtained in a study of PD-L1 blockade in urothelial cancer. Study-level information: Researchers looked at the blood 3 weeks (second dose) and 6 weeks after treatment began.

Study outcomes and limitations: Those with durable benefit had larger increases in tumor-associated blood clones at 3 weeks. Clonality of blood TCR below the median before treatment predicted better survival.

This sequence originates from a man between 65 and 80 years old with urothelial cancer. The chain links TRBV2 to TRBJ2-5; TRBD2 agrees at 8 bases. Material: PBMCs, obtained around atezolizumab (anti-PD-L1) treatment. The CDR3 here is CASSEDTSGRKTQYF. As DNA, the CDR3 is TGTGCCAGCAGTGAAGACACTAGCGGAAGGAAGACCCAGTACTTC.